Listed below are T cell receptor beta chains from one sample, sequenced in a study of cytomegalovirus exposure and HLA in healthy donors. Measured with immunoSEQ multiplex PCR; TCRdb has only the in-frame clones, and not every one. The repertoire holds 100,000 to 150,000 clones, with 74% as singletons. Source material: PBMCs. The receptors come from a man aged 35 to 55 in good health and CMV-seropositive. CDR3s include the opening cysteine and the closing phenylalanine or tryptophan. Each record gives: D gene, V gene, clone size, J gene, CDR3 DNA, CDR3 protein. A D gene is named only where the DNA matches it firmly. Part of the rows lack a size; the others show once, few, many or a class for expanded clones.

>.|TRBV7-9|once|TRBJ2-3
TGTGCCAGCAGCTTAACGGGAAGCACAGATACGCAGTATTTT
CASSLTGSTDTQYF
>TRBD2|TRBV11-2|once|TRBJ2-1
TGTGCCAGCAGCTTATCGTGGGGTAGCGGGGGGGGCGGGGAGCAGTTCTTC
CASSLSWGSGGGGEQFF
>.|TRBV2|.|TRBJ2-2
TGTGCCAGCAGTGAATTGGGGCAACAGAACACCGGGGAGCTGTTTTTT
CASSELGQQNTGELFF
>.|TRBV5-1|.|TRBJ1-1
TGCGCCAGCAGCTTGCGAGACACTGAAGCTTTCTTT
CASSLRDTEAFF
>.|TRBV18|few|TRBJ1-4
TGTGCCAGCTCACCGCTGAGGCCGTCGACCCAACGGTCGACTAATGAAAAACTGTTTTTT
CASSPLRPSTQRSTNEKLFF
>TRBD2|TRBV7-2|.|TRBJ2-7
TGTGCCAGCAGCTTACCCAGACTAGCCCCCTCCTACGAGCAGTACTTC
CASSLPRLAPSYEQYF
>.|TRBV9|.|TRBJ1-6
TGTGCCAGCAGCCCGGGAGCGGCAGTGGGTAATTCACCCCTCCACTTT
CASSPGAAVGNSPLHF
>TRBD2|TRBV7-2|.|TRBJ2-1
TGTGCCAGCAGCCGGGGTAAGGCTAGCGGGACGAATGAGCAGTTCTTC
CASSRGKASGTNEQFF
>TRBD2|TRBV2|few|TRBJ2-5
TGTGCCAGCAGTGGAGGGACTAGCGTCTATGAGACCCAGTACTTC
CASSGGTSVYETQYF
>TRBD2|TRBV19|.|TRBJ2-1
TGTGCCAGTAGTAAGAGGACTAGCGGGACTGAATACAATGAGCAGTTCTTC
CASSKRTSGTEYNEQFF
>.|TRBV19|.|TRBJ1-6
TGTGCCAGTAGGCCCAGTGGGAGCTCCTATAATTCACCCCTCCACTTT
CASRPSGSSYNSPLHF
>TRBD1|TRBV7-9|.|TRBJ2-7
TGTGCCAGCAGCTCTAGTGGGGGACAGGCTTGGGGCGAGCAGTACTTC
CASSSSGGQAWGEQYF
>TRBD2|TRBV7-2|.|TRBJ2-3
TGTGCCAGCAGCTTACTAGCGGCAAACACAGATACGCAGTATTTT
CASSLLAANTDTQYF
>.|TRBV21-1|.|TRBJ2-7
TGTGCCAGCAGGATGGACAGAGTTTACTACGAGCAGTACTTC
CASRMDRVYYEQYF
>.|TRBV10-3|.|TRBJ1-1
TGTGCCATCAGTGAGTCGTGGGGCAGGAACACTGAAGCTTTCTTT
CAISESWGRNTEAFF
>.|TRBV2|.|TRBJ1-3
TGTGCCAGCAGACGGGATCCGCCGTCTGGAAACACCATATATTTT
CASRRDPPSGNTIYF
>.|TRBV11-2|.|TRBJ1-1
TGTGCCAGCAGCTCATATTCCCTTAGTGTTTCCATGAACACTGAAGCTTTCTTT
CASSSYSLSVSMNTEAFF
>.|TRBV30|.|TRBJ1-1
TGTGCCTGGAGCCAGGACAGTTGGGCTTTCTTT
CAWSQDSWAFF
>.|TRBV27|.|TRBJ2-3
TGTGCCAGCAGCCCCGGCAGGGTGGCAGATACGCAGTATTTT
CASSPGRVADTQYF
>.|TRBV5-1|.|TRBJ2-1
TGCGCCAGCAGCTTGGGAGGGCTCGATGAGCAGTTCTTC
CASSLGGLDEQFF
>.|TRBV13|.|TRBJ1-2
TGTGCCAGCAGCCCAGGGGCCCGCCACTATGGCTACACCTTC
CASSPGARHYGYTF
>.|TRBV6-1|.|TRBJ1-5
TGTGCCAGCGGGGGGGAGGTTCGCAATCAGCCCCAGCATTTT
CASGGEVRNQPQHF
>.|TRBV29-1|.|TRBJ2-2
TGCAGCACCCGCTTCGGGAGTTCCACCGGGGAGCTGTTTTTT
CSTRFGSSTGELFF
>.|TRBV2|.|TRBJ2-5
TGTGCCAGCAGTGAAGGACAGGCCCTAAGTGGGACCCAGTACTTC
CASSEGQALSGTQYF
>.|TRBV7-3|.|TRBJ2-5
TGTGCCAGCAGCTCACAGGGGAGGTCGCAACCTGGAGAGACCCAGTACTTC
CASSSQGRSQPGETQYF
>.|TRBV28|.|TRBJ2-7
TGTGCCAGCAGCCTACGAGGCGGGGCCTACGAGCAGTACTTC
CASSLRGGAYEQYF
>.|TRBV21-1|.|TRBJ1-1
TGTGCCAGCAGCAAAGCGCCTCGGAGACAGGCACCCTACACTGAAGCTTTCTTT
CASSKAPRRQAPYTEAFF
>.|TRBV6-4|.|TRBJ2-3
TGTGCCAGCAGTGACCGAGCCTCGGATACGCAGTATTTT
CASSDRASDTQYF
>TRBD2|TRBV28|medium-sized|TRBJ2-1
TGTGCCAGCATCGAGCGGGAAGGGATTCGGAATGAGCAGTTCTTC
CASIEREGIRNEQFF
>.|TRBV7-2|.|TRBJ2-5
TGTGCCAGCAGCTTAAGGAGTTACGAGACCCAGTACTTC
CASSLRSYETQYF
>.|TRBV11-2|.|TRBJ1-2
TGTGCCAGCAGCTTAGCAACGGTTAACTATGGCTACACCTTC
CASSLATVNYGYTF
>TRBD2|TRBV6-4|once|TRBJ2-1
TGTGCCAGCAGTCCCTTAGCGGGGGGGCCCTACAATGAGCAGTTCTTC
CASSPLAGGPYNEQFF
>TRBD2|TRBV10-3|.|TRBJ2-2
TGTGCCATCAGGGAGAACGGACTAGCGAGTGATACCGGGGAGCTGTTTTTT
CAIRENGLASDTGELFF
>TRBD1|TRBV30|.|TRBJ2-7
TGTGCCTGCAATACAGGGGGCGCTGAGCAGTACTTC
CACNTGGAEQYF
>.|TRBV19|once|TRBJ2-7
TGTGCCAGTAGTACGGGAGTTCTATACGAGCAGTACTTC
CASSTGVLYEQYF
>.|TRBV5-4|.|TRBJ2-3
TGTGCCAGCAGCCTTGAGATCACAGATACGCAGTATTTT
CASSLEITDTQYF
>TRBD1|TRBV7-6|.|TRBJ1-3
TGTGCCAGCAGCTCCGGACAGGGGCATTCTGGAAACACCATATATTTT
CASSSGQGHSGNTIYF
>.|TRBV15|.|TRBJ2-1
TGTGCCACCAGCAGAGGGCCAGGGTTTGAGCAGTTCTTC
CATSRGPGFEQFF
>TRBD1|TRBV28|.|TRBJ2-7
TGTGCCAGCAGCCTGGGACAGGCAAGCTCCTACGAGCAGTACTTC
CASSLGQASSYEQYF
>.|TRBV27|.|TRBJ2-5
TGTGCCAGCAGTGATACAGGGGAGACCCAGTACTTC
CASSDTGETQYF
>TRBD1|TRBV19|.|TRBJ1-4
TGTGCCAGTAGTAACGGACAGGATGGTAATGAAAAACTGTTTTTT
CASSNGQDGNEKLFF
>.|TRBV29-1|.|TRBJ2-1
TGCAGCGTGTATGACAGGCGCTCCTACAATGAGCAGTTCTTC
CSVYDRRSYNEQFF
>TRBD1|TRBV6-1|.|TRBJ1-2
TGTGCCAGCAGTGAAGGGACAGGGGTGGATGGCTACACCTTC
CASSEGTGVDGYTF
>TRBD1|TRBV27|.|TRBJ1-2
TGTGCCAGCAGTCCTGGACAGGGGGTAGCGTATGGCTACACCTTC
CASSPGQGVAYGYTF
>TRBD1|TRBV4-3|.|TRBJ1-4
TGCGCCAGCAGCCAAGATCGGGGGACAGAGGGTGAAAAACTGTTTTTT
CASSQDRGTEGEKLFF
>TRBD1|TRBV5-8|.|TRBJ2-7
TGTGCCAGCAGCCCCCCGACAGGGACCGTCTACGAGCAGTACTTC
CASSPPTGTVYEQYF
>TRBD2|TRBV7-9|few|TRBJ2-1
TGTGCCAGCAGCGGCACGGGACTAGGGAGTGAGCAGTTCTTC
CASSGTGLGSEQFF
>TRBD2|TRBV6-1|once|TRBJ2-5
TGTGCCAGCAGTGACGCAGCGGGGGGATTGGGGACCCAGTACTTC
CASSDAAGGLGTQYF
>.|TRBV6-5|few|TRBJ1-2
TGTGCCAGCACCCAGGGCCCCTATGGCTACACCTTC
CASTQGPYGYTF
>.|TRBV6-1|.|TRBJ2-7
TGTGCCAGCAGTGAAGAGTCCAGTTACTACGAGCAGTACTTC
CASSEESSYYEQYF